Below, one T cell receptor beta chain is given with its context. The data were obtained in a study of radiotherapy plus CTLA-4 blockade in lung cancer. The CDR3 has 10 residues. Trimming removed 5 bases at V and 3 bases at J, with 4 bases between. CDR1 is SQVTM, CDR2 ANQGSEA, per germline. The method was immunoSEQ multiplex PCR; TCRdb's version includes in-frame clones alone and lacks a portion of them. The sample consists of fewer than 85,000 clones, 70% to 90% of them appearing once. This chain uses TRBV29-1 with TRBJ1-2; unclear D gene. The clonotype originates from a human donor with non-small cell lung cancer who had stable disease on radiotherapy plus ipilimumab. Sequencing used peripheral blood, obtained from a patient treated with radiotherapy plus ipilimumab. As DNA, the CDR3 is TGCAGCGTTTCCGACTATGGCTACACCTTC. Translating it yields CSVSDYGYTF.